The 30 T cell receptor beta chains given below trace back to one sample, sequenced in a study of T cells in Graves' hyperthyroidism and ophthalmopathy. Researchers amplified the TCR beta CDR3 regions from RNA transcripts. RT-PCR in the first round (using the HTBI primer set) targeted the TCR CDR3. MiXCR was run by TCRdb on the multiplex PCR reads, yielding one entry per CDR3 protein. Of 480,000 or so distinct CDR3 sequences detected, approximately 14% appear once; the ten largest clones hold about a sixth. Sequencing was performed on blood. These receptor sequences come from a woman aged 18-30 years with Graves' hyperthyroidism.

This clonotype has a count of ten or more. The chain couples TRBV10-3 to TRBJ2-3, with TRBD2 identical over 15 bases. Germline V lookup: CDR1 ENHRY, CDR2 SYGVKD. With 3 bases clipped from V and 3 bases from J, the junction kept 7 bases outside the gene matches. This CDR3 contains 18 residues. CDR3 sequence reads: CAISDRTSGRALTDTQYF. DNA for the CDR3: TGTGCCATCAGTGACCGGACTAGCGGGAGGGCCCTGACAGATACGCAGTATTTT.

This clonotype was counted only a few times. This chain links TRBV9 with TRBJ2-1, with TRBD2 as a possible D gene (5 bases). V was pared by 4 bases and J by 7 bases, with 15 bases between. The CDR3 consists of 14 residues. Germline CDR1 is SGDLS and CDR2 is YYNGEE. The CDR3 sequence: CASSSAEAGNEQFF. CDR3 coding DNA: TGTGCCAGCAGCTCAGCGGAAGCAGGAAATGAGCAGTTCTTC.

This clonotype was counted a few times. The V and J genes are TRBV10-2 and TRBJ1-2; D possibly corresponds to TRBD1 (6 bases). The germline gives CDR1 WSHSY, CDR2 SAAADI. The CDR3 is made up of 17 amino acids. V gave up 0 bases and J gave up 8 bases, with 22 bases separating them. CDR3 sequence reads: CASSESIISTWGGGYTF. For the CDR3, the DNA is TGCGCCAGCAGTGAGTCGATTATATCTACATGGGGGGGCGGCTACACCTTC.

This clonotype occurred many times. The CDR3 is CSVVLGGNSPLHF. For the CDR3, the DNA is TGCAGCGTTGTTCTTGGGGGTAATTCACCCCTCCACTTT. This chain links TRBV29-1 with TRBJ1-6; TRBD1 is a possible D gene (5 bases). This CDR3 is built from 13 residues. Trimming cost V 4 bases and J 6 bases, with 10 bases left between them. The V gene's germline CDR1 is SQVTM and CDR2 ANQGSEA. The full variable domain, completed using reference TRBV29-1 and TRBJ1-6, is SAVISQKPSRDICQRGTSLTIQCQVDSQVTMMFWYRQQPGQSLTLIATANQGSEATYESGFVIDKFPISRPNLTFSTLTVSNMSPEDSSIYLCSVVLGGNSPLHFGNGTRLTVT.

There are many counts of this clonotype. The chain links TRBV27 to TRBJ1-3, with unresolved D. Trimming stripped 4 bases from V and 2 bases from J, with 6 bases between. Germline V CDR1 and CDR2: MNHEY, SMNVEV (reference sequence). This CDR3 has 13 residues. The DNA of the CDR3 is TGTGCCAGCAGTTATGGGACTGGAAACACCATATATTTT. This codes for CASSYGTGNTIYF.

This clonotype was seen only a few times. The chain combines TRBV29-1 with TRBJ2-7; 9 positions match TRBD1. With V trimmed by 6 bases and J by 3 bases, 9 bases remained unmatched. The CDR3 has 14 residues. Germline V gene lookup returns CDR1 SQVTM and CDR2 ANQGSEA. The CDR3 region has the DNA TGCAGCGTGAGATGGACAGGGGAAATCTACGAGCAGTACTTC. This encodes CSVRWTGEIYEQYF.

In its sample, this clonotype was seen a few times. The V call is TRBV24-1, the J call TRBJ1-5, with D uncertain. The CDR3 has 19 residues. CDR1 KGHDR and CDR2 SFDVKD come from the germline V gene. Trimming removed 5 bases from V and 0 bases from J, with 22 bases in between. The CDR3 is CATSVFEVRPTPSNQPQHF. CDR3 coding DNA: TGTGCCACCAGTGTATTTGAGGTTCGTCCGACTCCTAGCAATCAGCCCCAGCATTTT.

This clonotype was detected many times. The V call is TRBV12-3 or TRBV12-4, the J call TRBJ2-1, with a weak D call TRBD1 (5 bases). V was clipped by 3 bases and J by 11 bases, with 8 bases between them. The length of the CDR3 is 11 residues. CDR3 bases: TGTGCCAGCAGTTTGGGGCTAAAGCAGTTCTTC. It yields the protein CASSLGLKQFF.

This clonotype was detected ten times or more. This chain's CDR3 is CSVEPWPPGANVLTF. In DNA, the CDR3 is TGCAGCGTTGAGCCCTGGCCTCCTGGGGCCAACGTCCTGACTTTC. The chain joins TRBV29-1 to TRBJ2-6; D is unresolved. CDR3 length: 15 amino acids. Per germline, CDR1 SQVTM and CDR2 ANQGSEA. V lost 3 bases and J 2 bases, leaving 11 bases between the germline ends.

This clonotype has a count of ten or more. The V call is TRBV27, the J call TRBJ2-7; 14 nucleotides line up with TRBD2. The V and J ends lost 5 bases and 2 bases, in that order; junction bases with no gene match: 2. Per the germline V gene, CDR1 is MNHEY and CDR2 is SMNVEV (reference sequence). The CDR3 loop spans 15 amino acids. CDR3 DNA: TGTGCCAGCAGTCGACTAGCGGGAGGGCCCTACGAGCAGTACGTC. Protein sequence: CASSRLAGGPYEQYV.

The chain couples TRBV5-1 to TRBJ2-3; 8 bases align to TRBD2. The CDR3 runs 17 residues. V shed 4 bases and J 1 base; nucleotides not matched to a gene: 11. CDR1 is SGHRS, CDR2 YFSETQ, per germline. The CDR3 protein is CASSLTPGSGGTDTQYF. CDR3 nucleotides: TGCGCCAGCAGCCTCACTCCGGGTAGCGGGGGCACAGATACGCAGTATTTT.

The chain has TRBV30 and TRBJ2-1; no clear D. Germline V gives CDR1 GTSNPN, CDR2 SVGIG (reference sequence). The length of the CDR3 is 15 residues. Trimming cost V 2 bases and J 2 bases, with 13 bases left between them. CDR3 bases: TGTGCCTGGAGTCCTGGACGCGGAGCCTACAATGAGCAGTTCTTC. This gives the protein CAWSPGRGAYNEQFF.

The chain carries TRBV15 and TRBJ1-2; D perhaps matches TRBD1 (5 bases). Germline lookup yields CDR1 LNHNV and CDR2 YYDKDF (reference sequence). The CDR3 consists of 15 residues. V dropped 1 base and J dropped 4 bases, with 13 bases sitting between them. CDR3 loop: CATSRVPGMAYGYTF. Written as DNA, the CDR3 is TGTGCCACCAGCAGAGTCCCAGGGATGGCCTATGGCTACACCTTC.

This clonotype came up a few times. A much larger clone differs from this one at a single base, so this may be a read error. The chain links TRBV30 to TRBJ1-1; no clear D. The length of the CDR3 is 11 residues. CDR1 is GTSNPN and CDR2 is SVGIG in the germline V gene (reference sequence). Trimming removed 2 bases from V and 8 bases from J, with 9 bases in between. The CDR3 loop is CAWSPRHEAFF. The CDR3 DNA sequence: TGTGCCTGGAGTCCGCGACACGAAGCTTTCTTT. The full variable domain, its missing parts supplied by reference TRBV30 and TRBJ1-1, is SQTIHQWPATLVQPVGSPLSLECTVEGTSNPNLYWYRQAAGRGLQLLFYSVGIGQISSEVPQNLSASRPQDRQFILSSKKLLLSDSGFYLCAWSPRHEAFFGQGTRLTVV.

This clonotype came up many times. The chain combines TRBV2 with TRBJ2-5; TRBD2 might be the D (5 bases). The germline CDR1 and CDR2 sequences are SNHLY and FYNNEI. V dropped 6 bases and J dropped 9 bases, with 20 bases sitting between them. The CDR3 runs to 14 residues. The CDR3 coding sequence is TGTGCCAGCAGGGCCCTAGCAGGTGGGAGACCCCAGTACTTC. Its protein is CASRALAGGRPQYF.

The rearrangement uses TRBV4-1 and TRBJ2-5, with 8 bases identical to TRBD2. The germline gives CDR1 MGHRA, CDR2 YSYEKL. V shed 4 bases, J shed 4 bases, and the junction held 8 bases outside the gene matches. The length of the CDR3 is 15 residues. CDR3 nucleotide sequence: TGCGCCAGCAGCCTTAAGGGAACTAGCGGAGAGACCCAGTACTTC. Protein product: CASSLKGTSGETQYF.

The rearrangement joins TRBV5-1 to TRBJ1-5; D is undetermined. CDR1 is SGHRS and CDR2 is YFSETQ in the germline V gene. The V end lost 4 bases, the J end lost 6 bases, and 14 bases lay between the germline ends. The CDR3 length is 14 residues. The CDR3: CASSTGRGGQPQHF. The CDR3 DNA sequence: TGCGCCAGCAGCACCGGACGGGGTGGTCAGCCCCAGCATTTT.

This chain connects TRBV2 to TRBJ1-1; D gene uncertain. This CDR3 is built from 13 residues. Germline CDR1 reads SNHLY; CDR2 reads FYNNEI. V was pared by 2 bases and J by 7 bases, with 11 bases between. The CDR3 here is CASSESGGSEAFF. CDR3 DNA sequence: TGTGCCAGCAGTGAATCTGGTGGAAGTGAAGCTTTCTTT.

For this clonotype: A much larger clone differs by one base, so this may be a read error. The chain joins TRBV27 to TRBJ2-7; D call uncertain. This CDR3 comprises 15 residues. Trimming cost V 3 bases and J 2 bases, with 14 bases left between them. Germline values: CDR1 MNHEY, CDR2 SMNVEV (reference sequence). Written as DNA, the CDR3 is TGTGCCAGCAGTTTCTCGCCTAACCCTCCCTACGAGCAGTACTTC. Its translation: CASSFSPNPPYEQYF.

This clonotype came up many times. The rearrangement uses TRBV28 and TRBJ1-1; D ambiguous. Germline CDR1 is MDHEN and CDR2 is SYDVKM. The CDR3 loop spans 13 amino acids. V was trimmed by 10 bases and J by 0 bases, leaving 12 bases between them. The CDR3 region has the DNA TGTGCCACCCTGACATTGTTGAACACTGAAGCTTTCTTT. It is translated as CATLTLLNTEAFF.

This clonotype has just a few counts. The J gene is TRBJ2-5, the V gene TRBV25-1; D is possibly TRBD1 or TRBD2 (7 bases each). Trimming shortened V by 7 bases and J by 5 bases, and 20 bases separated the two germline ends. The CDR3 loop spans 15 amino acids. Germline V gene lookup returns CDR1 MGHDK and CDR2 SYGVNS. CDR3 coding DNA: TGTGCCAGCATCCCCCTGGCAGGGGGGGGTGAGACCCAGTACTTC. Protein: CASIPLAGGGETQYF.

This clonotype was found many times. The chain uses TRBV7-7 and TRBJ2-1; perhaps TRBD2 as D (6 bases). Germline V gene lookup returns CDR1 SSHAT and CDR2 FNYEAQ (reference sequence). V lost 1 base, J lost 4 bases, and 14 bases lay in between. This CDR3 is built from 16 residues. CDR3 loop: CASSLEYESGYNEQFF. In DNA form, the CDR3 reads TGTGCCAGCAGCTTAGAATACGAGAGCGGGTACAATGAGCAGTTCTTC. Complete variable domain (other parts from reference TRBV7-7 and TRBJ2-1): GAGVSQSPRYKVTKRGQDVTLRCDPISSHATLYWYQQALGQGPEFLTYFNYEAQPDKSGLPSDRFSAERPEGSISTLTIQRTEQRDSAMYRCASSLEYESGYNEQFFGPGTRLTVL.

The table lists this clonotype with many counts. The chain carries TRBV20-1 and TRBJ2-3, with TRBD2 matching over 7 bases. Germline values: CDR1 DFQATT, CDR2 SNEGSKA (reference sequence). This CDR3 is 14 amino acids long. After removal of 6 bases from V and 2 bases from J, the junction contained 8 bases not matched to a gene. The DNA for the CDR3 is TGCAGTGCCTGTCAGCGGGGATACACAGATACGCAGTATTTT. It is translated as CSACQRGYTDTQYF.

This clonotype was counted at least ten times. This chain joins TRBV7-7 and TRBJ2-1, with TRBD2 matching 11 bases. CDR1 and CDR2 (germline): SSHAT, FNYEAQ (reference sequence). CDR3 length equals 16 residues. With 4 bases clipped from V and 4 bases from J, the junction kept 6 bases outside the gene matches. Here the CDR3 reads CASSSGTSGPYNEQFF. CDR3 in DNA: TGTGCCAGCAGCTCCGGGACTAGCGGACCTTACAATGAGCAGTTCTTC. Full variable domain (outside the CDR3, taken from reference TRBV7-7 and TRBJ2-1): GAGVSQSPRYKVTKRGQDVTLRCDPISSHATLYWYQQALGQGPEFLTYFNYEAQPDKSGLPSDRFSAERPEGSISTLTIQRTEQRDSAMYRCASSSGTSGPYNEQFFGPGTRLTVL.

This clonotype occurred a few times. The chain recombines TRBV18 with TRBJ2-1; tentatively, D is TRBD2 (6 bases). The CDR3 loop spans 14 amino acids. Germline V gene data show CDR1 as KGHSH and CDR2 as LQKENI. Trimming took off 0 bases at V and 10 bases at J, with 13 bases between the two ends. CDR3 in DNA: TGTGCCAGCTCACCACCAACCGGGAGCTGGGAGCAGTTCTTC. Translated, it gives CASSPPTGSWEQFF. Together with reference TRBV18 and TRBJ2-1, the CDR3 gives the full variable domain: NAGVMQNPRHLVRRRGQEARLRCSPMKGHSHVYWYRQLPEEGLKFMVYLQKENIIDESGMPKERFSAEFPKEGPSILRIQQVVRGDSAAYFCASSPPTGSWEQFFGPGTRLTVL.

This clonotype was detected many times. The CDR3, as DNA: TGTGCCAGCACCCCTCGGGGAAGCAATCAGCCCCAGCATTTT. This sequence encodes CASTPRGSNQPQHF. The J gene is TRBJ1-5, the V gene TRBV6-1; D is undetermined. The length of the CDR3 is 14 residues. The V end was cut by 7 bases, the J end by 1 base, with 11 bases between. Germline V lookup: CDR1 MNHNS, CDR2 SASEGT.

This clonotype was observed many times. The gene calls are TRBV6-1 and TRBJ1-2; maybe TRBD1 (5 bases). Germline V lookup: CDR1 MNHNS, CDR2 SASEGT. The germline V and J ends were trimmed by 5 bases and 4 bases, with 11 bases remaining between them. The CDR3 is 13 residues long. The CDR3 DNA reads TGTGCCAGCAGTTTAGGGGTTTCCTATGGCTACACCTTC. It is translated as CASSLGVSYGYTF.

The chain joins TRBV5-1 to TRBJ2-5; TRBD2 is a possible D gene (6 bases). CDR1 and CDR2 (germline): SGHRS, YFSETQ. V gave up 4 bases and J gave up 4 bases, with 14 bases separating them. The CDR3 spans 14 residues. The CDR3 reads CASSAGAGVETQYF. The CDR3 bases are TGCGCCAGCAGCGCCGGAGCGGGCGTAGAGACCCAGTACTTC.

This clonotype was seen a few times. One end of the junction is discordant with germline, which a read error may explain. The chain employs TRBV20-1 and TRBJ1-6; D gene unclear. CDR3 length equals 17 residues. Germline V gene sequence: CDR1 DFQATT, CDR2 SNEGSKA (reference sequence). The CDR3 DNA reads TGCAGTGCTAGTCGGAGTAGCCCCGGCTCCTATTATTCACCCCTCCACTTT. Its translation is CSASRSSPGSYYSPLHF.

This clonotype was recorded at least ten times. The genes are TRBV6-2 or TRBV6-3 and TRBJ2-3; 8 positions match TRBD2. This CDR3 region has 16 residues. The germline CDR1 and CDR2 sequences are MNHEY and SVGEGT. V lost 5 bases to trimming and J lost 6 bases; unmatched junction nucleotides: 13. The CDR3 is CASSRRGSGRGDTQYF. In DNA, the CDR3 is TGTGCCAGCAGTCGCCGGGGGAGCGGGAGAGGGGATACGCAGTATTTT.